The clone carrying this T cell receptor beta chain has more than one count but fewer than ten. A single base separates this from a much larger clone, so it may be a read error. This CDR3 has 12 amino acids. Trimming removed 4 bases from V and 9 bases from J, with 10 bases in between. This sample is part of a study of tumor and adjacent non-tumor tissue in lung cancer. This sample's RNA came from whole unsorted tissue. A modified ARM-PCR protocol with three rounds of nested PCR amplified TCRbeta. TCRdb fed the multiplex PCR reads into MiXCR, producing one record per CDR3 protein. Here the sample spans 120,000 or so distinct CDR3 sequences, 60% to 70% being singletons.

The sample comprised lung tumor tissue. The V and J genes are TRBV12-3 or TRBV12-4 and TRBJ2-1; D remains ambiguous. The origin of this receptor is a man aged 30 to 39 with non-small cell lung cancer. Here the CDR3 reads CASSSRIAEQFF. CDR3 bases: TGTGCCAGCAGTTCAAGGATCGCTGAGCAGTTCTTC.